The clone carrying this T cell receptor beta chain appeared many times. Germline CDR1 reads DFQATT; CDR2 reads SNEGSKA (reference sequence). Trimming stripped 3 bases from V and 4 bases from J, with 13 bases between. The CDR3 length is 14 residues. This sample was taken from a study of T-cell reconstitution after alpha-beta-depleted transplantation in children. Unique molecular identifiers were built into the TCRbeta library. One entry per CDR3 protein, called by TCRdb with MiXCR from the PCR reads. The sample comprises about 600,000 distinct CDR3 sequences, 10% to 13% of which are singletons, and roughly 4% rests with the top ten.

Sequenced material: PBMCs from the stem cell graft donor, taken from the stem cell graft. The receptor was isolated from a human donor who donated a stem cell graft to a child with acute myeloid leukemia. The V gene is TRBV20-1, the J gene TRBJ2-1; D is possibly TRBD2 (5 bases). CDR3 loop: CSASKAAGYNEQFF. For the CDR3, the DNA is TGCAGTGCTAGCAAAGCGGCCGGATACAATGAGCAGTTCTTC.